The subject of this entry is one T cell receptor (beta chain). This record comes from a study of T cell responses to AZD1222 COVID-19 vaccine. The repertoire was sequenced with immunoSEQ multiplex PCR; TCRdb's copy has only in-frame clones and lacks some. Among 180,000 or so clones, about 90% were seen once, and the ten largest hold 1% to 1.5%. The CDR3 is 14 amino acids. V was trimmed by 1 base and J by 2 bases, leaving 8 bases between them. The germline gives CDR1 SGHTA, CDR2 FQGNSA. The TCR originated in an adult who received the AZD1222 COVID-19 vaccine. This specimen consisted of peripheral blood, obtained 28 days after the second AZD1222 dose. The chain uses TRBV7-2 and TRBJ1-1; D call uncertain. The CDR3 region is CASSLEVTNTEAFF. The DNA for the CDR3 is TGTGCCAGCAGCTTAGAAGTCACAAACACTGAAGCTTTCTTT.